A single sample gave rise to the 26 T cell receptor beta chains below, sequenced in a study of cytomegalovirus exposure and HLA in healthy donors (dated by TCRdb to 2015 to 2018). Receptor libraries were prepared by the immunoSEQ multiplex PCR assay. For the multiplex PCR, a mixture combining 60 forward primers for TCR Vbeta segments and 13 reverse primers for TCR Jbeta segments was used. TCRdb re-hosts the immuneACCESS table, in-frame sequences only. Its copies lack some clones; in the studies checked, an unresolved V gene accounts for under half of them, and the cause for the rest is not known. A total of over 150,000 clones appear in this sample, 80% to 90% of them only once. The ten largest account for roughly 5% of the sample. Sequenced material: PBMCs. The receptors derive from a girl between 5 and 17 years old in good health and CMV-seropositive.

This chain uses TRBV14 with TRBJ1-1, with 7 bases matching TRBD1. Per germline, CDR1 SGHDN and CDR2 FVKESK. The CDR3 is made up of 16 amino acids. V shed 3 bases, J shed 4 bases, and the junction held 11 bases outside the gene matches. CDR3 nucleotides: TGTGCCAGCAGCCACATTGGGACAGTAATACCCACTGAAGCTTTCTTT. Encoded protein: CASSHIGTVIPTEAFF. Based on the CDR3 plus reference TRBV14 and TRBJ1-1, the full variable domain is EAGVTQFPSHSVIEKGQTVTLRCDPISGHDNLYWYRRVMGKEIKFLLHFVKESKQDESGMPNNRFLAERTGGTYSTLKVQPAELEDSGVYFCASSHIGTVIPTEAFFGQGTRLTVV.

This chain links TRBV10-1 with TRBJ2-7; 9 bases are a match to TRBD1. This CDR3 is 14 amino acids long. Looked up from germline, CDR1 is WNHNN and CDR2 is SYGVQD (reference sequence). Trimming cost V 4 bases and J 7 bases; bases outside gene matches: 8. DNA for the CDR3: TGCGCCAGCAGTGTGACGCCGGGACAGGGAGAGCAGTACTTC. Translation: CASSVTPGQGEQYF.

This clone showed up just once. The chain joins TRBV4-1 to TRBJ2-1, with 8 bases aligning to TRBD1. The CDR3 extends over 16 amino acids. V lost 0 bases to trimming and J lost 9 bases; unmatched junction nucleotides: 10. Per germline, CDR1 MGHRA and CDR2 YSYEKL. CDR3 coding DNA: TGCGCCAGCAGCCAAGAAGCGCAGGGGGCTGTGAGTGAGCAGTTCTTC. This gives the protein CASSQEAQGAVSEQFF.

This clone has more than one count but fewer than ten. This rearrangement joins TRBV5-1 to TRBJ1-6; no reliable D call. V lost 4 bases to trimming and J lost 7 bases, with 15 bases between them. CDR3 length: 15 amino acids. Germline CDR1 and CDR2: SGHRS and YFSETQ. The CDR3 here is CASSMGGWSNSPLHF. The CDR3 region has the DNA TGCGCCAGCAGCATGGGAGGGTGGTCGAATTCACCCCTCCACTTT. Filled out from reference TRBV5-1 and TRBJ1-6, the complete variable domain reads KAGVTQTPRYLIKTRGQQVTLSCSPISGHRSVSWYQQTPGQGLQFLFEYFSETQRNKGNFPGRFSGRQFSNSRSEMNVSTLELGDSALYLCASSMGGWSNSPLHFGNGTRLTVT.

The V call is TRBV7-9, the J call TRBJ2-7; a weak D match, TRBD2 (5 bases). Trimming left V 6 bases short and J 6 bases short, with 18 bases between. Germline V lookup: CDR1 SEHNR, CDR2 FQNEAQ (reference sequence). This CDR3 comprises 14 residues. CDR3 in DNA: TGTGCCAGCAGTATCACCCTTTCGGGGTCCGAGCAGTACTTC. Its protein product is CASSITLSGSEQYF.

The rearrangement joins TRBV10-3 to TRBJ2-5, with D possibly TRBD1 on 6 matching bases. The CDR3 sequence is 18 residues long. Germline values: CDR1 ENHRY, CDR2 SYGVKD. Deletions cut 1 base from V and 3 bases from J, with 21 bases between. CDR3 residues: CAISEWGRVGGLEETQYF. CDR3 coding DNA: TGTGCCATCAGTGAGTGGGGCCGGGTTGGGGGCTTGGAAGAGACCCAGTACTTC.

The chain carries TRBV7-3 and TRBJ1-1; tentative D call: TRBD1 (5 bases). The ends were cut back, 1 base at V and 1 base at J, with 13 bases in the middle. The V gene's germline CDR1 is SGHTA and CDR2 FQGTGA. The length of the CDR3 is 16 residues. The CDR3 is CASSLIVRGENTEAFF. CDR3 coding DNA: TGTGCCAGCAGCTTAATAGTACGGGGGGAGAACACTGAAGCTTTCTTT.

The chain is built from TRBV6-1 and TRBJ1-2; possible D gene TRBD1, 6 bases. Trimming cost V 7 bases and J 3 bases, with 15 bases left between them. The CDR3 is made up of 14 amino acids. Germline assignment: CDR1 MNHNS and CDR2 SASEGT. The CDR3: CASTPDRADYGYTF. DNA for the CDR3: TGTGCCAGCACTCCGGACAGAGCCGACTATGGCTACACCTTC.

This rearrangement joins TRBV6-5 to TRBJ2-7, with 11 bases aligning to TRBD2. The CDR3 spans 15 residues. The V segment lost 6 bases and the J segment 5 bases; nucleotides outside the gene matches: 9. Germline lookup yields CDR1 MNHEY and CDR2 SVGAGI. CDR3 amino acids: CASSKTSGTSHEQYF. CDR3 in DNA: TGTGCCAGCAGCAAGACTAGCGGGACTTCTCACGAGCAGTACTTC.

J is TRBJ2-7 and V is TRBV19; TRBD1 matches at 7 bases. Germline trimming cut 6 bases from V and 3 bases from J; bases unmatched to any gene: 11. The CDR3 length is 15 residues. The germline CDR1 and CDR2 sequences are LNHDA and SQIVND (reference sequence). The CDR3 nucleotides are TGTGCCAGTAGATCCCGAGGGGGCTCATTCTACGAGCAGTACTTC. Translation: CASRSRGGSFYEQYF.

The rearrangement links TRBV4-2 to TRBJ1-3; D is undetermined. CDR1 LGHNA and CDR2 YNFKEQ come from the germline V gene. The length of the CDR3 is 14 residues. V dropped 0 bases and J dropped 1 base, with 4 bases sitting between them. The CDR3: CASSQDRSGNTIYF. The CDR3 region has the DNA TGTGCCAGCAGCCAAGATAGATCTGGAAACACCATATATTTT.

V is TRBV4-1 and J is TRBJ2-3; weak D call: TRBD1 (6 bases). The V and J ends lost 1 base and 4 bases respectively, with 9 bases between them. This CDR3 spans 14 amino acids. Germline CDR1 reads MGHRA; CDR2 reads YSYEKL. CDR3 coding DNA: TGCGCCAGCAGCCAAGGTGCAGGGGCAGATACGCAGTATTTT. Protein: CASSQGAGADTQYF.

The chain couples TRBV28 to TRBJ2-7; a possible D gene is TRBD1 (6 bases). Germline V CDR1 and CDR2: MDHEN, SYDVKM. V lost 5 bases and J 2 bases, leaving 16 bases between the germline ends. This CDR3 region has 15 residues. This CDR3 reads CASSVLQGSPYEQYF. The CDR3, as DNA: TGTGCCAGCAGTGTACTTCAGGGGAGCCCCTACGAGCAGTACTTC.

CDR3 nucleotide sequence: TGTGCCAGCAGCACACCTGGGGGGAGAACTAACGGCTATGGCTACACCTTC. Translating it yields CASSTPGGRTNGYGYTF. V is TRBV7-8 and J is TRBJ1-2; TRBD1 might be the D (5 bases). Trimming left V 5 bases short and J 4 bases short, with 23 bases between. This CDR3 is built from 17 residues. Per the germline V gene, CDR1 is SGHVS and CDR2 is FQNEAQ.

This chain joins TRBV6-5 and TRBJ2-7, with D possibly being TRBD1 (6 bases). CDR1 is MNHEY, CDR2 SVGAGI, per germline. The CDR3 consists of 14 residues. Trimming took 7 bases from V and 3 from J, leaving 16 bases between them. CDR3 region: CASTRTDTRYEQYF. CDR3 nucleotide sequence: TGTGCCAGCACCAGGACAGATACCCGCTACGAGCAGTACTTC.

Here the CDR3 DNA reads TGTGCCAGTAGTAGATCGACACCCGGGGGCACAGATACGCAGTATTTT. As protein: CASSRSTPGGTDTQYF. The chain has TRBV19 and TRBJ2-3, with D possibly TRBD2 on 5 matching bases. The germline V gene encodes CDR1 LNHDA and CDR2 SQIVND (reference sequence). The CDR3 loop spans 16 amino acids. The V end was cut by 4 bases, the J end by 1 base, with 15 bases between.

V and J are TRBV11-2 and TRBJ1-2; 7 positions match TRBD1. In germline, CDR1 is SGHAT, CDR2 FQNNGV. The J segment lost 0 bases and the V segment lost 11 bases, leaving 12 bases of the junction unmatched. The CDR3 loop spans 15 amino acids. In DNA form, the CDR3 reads TGTGCCCTAAGGACAGGAAGATACCCTAACTATGGCTACACCTTC. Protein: CALRTGRYPNYGYTF.

The CDR3 sequence: CASSLEGLAVPTDTQYF. CDR3 sequence (DNA): TGCGCCAGCAGCTTGGAGGGACTAGCGGTGCCCACAGATACGCAGTATTTT. The gene calls are TRBV5-1 and TRBJ2-3, with 11 bases fitting TRBD2. J gave up 2 bases and V 0 bases, and 5 bases lay outside the gene matches. CDR3 length equals 17 residues. Germline V CDR1 and CDR2: SGHRS, YFSETQ. The whole variable domain, remainder taken from reference TRBV5-1 and TRBJ2-3, is KAGVTQTPRYLIKTRGQQVTLSCSPISGHRSVSWYQQTPGQGLQFLFEYFSETQRNKGNFPGRFSGRQFSNSRSEMNVSTLELGDSALYLCASSLEGLAVPTDTQYFGPGTRLTVL.

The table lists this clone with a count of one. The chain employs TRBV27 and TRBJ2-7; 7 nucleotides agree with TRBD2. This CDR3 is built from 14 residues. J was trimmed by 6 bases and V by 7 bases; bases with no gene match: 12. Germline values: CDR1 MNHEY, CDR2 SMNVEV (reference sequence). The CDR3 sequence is CASTISGLPGEQYF. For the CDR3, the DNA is TGTGCCAGCACCATCTCGGGACTACCGGGCGAGCAGTACTTC.

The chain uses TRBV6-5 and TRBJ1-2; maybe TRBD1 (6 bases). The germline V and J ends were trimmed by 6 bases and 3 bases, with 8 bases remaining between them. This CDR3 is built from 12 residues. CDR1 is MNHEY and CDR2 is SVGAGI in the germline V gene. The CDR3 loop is CASRGQYYGYTF. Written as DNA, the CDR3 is TGTGCCAGCAGAGGACAGTACTATGGCTACACCTTC.

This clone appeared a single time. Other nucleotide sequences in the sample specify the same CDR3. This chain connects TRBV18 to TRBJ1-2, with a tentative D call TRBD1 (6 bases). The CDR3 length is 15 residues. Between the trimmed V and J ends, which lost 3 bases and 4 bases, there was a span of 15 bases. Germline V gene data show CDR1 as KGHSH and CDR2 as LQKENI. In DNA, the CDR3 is TGTGCCAGCTCACCGACCACACAGGGTGTCTATGGCTACACCTTC. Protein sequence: CASSPTTQGVYGYTF.

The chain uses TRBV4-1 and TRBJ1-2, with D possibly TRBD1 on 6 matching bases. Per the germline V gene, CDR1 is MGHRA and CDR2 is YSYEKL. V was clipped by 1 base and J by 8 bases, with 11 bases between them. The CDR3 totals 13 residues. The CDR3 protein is CASSQVGGEGYTF. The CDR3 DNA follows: TGCGCCAGCAGCCAAGTAGGGGGAGAGGGCTACACCTTC.

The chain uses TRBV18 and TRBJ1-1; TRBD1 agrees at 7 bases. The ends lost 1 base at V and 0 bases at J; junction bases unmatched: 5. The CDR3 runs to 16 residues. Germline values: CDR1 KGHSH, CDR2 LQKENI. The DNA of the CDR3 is TGTGCCAGCTCACCACGAAGGGGGCAGGTGAACACTGAAGCTTTCTTT. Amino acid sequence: CASSPRRGQVNTEAFF.

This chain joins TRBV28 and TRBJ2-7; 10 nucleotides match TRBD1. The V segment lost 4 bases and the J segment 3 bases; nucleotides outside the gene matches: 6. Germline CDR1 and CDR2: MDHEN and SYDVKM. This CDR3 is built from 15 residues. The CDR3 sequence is CASSSSGTGDYEQYF. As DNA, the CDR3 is TGTGCCAGCAGTTCGTCCGGGACAGGGGACTACGAGCAGTACTTC.

The CDR3, as DNA: TGTGCCAGCAGTGGCGGCCAAGGACTAGCCAAAAACATTCAGTACTTC. Protein sequence: CASSGGQGLAKNIQYF. The gene calls are TRBV2 and TRBJ2-4; D may be TRBD2 (5 bases). This CDR3 contains 16 residues. V dropped 4 bases and J dropped 0 bases, with 13 bases sitting between them. Germline lookup yields CDR1 SNHLY and CDR2 FYNNEI.

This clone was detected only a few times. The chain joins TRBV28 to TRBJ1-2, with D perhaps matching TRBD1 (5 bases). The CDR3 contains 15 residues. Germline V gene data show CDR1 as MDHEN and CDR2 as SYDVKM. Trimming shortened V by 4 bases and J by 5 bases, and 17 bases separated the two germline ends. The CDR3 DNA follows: TGTGCCAGCAGTTCCTTTGGGGCGGGAGATTATGGCTACACCTTC. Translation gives CASSSFGAGDYGYTF.